One sample yielded the 6 T cell receptor beta chains listed below, sequenced in a study of blood T cells in healthy people across ages. Sample-barcoded 5' priming and a J-beta primer mix drove a second PCR of about 6 to 12 cycles. TCRdb processed the 5' RACE reads anew with MiXCR; each CDR3 protein has one entry. This sample has roughly 700,000 distinct CDR3 sequences, with approximately 25% found just once. The data were also submitted as part of a second study, on T cells of mothers and their children.

The sample was blood. The receptors here all came from a boy between 10 and 17 years old in good health.

The table lists this clonotype with a few counts. The chain couples TRBV12-3 or TRBV12-4 to TRBJ2-3, with no clear D. This CDR3 comprises 13 residues. Trimming took off 5 bases at V and 1 base at J, with 7 bases between the two ends. The CDR3 region is CASSRSGTDTQYF. Written as DNA, the CDR3 is TGTGCCAGCAGTCGAAGCGGCACAGATACGCAGTATTTT.

V and J are TRBV20-1 and TRBJ2-2; 8 bases are shared with TRBD2. The V segment lost 6 bases and the J segment 6 bases; nucleotides outside the gene matches: 9. Germline values: CDR1 DFQATT, CDR2 SNEGSKA (reference sequence). The CDR3 runs to 14 residues. DNA of the CDR3: TGCAGTGCCCCAAGCGGGAGTTTAGCCGGGGAGCTGTTTTTT. Translating gives CSAPSGSLAGELFF.

The chain couples TRBV27 to TRBJ2-7; D is perhaps TRBD1 (6 bases). Germline-derived CDR1 and CDR2 are MNHEY and SMNVEV (reference sequence). The CDR3 loop spans 14 amino acids. The V gene lost 6 bases and the J gene lost 4 bases, with 16 bases spanning the gap. Here the CDR3 DNA reads TGTGCCAGCAGCAGACGACAGGCTAATTACGAGCAGTACTTC. The encoded protein is CASSRRQANYEQYF.

This clonotype has more than one count but fewer than ten. The V and J genes are TRBV7-9 and TRBJ2-2, with D possibly being TRBD1 or TRBD2 (5 bases each). CDR1 and CDR2 from the germline V gene are SEHNR and FQNEAQ (reference sequence). V shed 5 bases and J shed 2 bases, with 12 bases lying between them. This CDR3 region has 15 residues. The CDR3 DNA is TGTGCCAGCAGCCTACGGGACCGAAACACCGGGGAGCTGTTTTTT. This gives the protein CASSLRDRNTGELFF.

The genes are TRBV4-2 and TRBJ2-2; a weak D match, TRBD1 (6 bases). The germline V gene encodes CDR1 LGHNA and CDR2 YNFKEQ. The ends were cut back, 3 bases at V and 1 base at J, with 9 bases in the middle. This CDR3 spans 15 amino acids. CDR3: CASSQADRNTGELFF. The CDR3 coding sequence is TGTGCCAGCAGCCAGGCGGACAGGAACACCGGGGAGCTGTTTTTT.

This clonotype has just a few counts. J is TRBJ2-3 and V is TRBV13; no reliable D call. This CDR3 has 14 amino acids. The V gene's germline CDR1 is PRHDT and CDR2 FYEKMQ (reference sequence). V was clipped by 6 bases and J by 0 bases, with 10 bases between them. CDR3 region: CASRITTSTDTQYF. CDR3 nucleotide sequence: TGTGCCAGCAGAATTACGACTAGCACAGATACGCAGTATTTT.